Listed below are T cell receptor beta chains from one sample, sequenced in a study of naive and memory T cell subsets. TCRdb reprocessed the UMI-ligation and nested PCR reads with MiXCR, giving one entry per CDR3 protein. Found here are about 160,000 distinct CDR3 sequences, approximately 24% of them singletons; the top ten hold around 0.11%. Sequencing used naive CD4+ T cells from blood. The receptor source for this set is a human donor in good health. Both conserved end residues are part of each CDR3.

J gene | CDR3 length | V gene | CDR3 protein
TRBJ1-6 | 16 | TRBV6-5 | CASSYRTDAYNSPLHF
TRBJ2-7 | 15 | TRBV19 | CASSIGGAGIYEQYF
TRBJ2-7 | 14 | TRBV28 | CASSLLRDFSEQYF
TRBJ1-2 | 15 | TRBV9 | CASSVSTVSNYGYTF
TRBJ2-6 | 17 | TRBV18 | CASSPGQVYSGANVLTF
TRBJ2-1 | 15 | TRBV6-1 | CASSEFRYVKDEQFF
TRBJ2-2 | 16 | TRBV5-4 | CASSWGLAGGVGELFF
TRBJ2-2 | 16 | TRBV27 | CASSPIAGAVGGELFF
TRBJ2-7 | 12 | TRBV20-1 | CSARTFSYEQYF
TRBJ1-2 | 13 | TRBV25-1 | CASSEIVNYGYTF
TRBJ1-5 | 13 | TRBV18 | CASSPGQAQPQHF
TRBJ1-1 | 13 | TRBV29-1 | CSVEAGMNTEAFF
TRBJ2-1 | 13 | TRBV5-1 | CASSLLDTHEQFF
TRBJ2-2 | 15 | TRBV24-1 | CATSLSGRRTGELFF
TRBJ1-1 | 13 | TRBV29-1 | CSGKGQMNTEAFF
TRBJ2-1 | 17 | TRBV5-1 | CASSPGLAGGPFNEQFF
TRBJ2-7 | 14 | TRBV6-2/TRBV6-3 | CASSLGGVLLEQYF
TRBJ2-7 | 14 | TRBV5-1 | CASSGTGISYEQYF
TRBJ2-7 | 13 | TRBV12-3/TRBV12-4 | CASSFRGFGEQYF
TRBJ2-3 | 15 | TRBV27 | CASSHPREGTDTQYF